This T cell receptor (beta chain) was identified in a study of blood T cell repertoires in COVID-19. Study-wide context: The United States, Italy and Spain were the sources of the acute and convalescent COVID-19 samples. T cells, B-cell-depleted T cells, or PBMCs supplied cDNA or gDNA.

V gave up 4 bases and J gave up 4 bases, with 15 bases separating them. The CDR3 runs to 14 residues. Germline CDR1 and CDR2: SGHNT and YYREEE (reference sequence). Generated by immunoSEQ multiplex PCR, the TCRdb table keeps only in-frame clones and is missing some. The data contain roughly 100,000 clones, more than 75% of them seen just once; the ten biggest clones take up 3%. The sample comprised peripheral blood. The V gene is TRBV5-4, the J gene TRBJ2-7; D might be TRBD1 (6 bases). This receptor was identified in a man aged 50 to 60 with active or convalescent COVID-19. CDR3: CASSPDRTPYEQYF. As DNA, the CDR3 is TGTGCCAGCAGCCCCGACAGGACCCCTTACGAGCAGTACTTC.